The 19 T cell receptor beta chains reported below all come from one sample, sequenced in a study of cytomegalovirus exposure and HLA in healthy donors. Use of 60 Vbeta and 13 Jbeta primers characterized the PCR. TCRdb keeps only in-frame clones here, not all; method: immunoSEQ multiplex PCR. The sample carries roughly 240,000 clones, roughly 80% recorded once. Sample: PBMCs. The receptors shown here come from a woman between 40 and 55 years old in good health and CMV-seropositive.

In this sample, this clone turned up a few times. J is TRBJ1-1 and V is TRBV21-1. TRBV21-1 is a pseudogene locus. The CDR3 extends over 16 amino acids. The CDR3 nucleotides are TGTGCCAGCAGCAAAGATGGGGGGGCGCAGGGCACTGAAGCTTTCTTT. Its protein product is CASSKDGGAQGTEAFF.

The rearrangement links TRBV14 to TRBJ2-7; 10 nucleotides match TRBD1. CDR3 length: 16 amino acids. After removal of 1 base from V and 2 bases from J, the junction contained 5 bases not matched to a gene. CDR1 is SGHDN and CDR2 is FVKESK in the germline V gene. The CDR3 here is CASSQAPGQGPYEQYF. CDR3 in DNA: TGTGCCAGCAGCCAAGCACCGGGACAGGGGCCCTACGAGCAGTACTTC.

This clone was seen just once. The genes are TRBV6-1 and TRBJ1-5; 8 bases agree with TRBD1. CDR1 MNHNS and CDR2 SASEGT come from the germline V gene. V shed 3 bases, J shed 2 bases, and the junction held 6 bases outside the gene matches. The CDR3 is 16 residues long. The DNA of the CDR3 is TGTGCCAGCAGTGATCCAGGGGGCGCGGGCAATCAGCCCCAGCATTTT. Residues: CASSDPGGAGNQPQHF.

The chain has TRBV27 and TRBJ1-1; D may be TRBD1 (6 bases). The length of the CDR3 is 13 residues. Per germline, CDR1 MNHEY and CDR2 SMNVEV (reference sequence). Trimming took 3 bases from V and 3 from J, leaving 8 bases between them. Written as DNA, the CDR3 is TGTGCCAGCAGTTTTACAGGGCACACTGAAGCTTTCTTT. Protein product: CASSFTGHTEAFF.

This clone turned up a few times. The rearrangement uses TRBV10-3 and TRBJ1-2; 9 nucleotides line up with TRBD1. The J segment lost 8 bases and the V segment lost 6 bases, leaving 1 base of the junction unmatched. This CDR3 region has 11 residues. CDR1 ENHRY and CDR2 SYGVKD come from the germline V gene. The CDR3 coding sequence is TGTGCCATCAGGGGACAGGGAGGCTACACCTTC. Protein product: CAIRGQGGYTF.

The CDR3 reads CASSPWTGQETQYF. CDR3 DNA: TGTGCCAGCAGCCCTTGGACAGGCCAAGAGACCCAGTACTTC. The chain employs TRBV14 and TRBJ2-5, with 7 bases matching TRBD1. J was trimmed by 1 base and V by 4 bases; bases with no gene match: 3. This CDR3 has 14 amino acids. CDR1 is SGHDN and CDR2 is FVKESK in the germline V gene.

The CDR3 region is CASSQEFRANYGYTF. CDR3 nucleotides: TGCGCCAGCAGCCAAGAATTCAGGGCTAACTATGGCTACACCTTC. The chain couples TRBV4-3 to TRBJ1-2; D may be TRBD1 (5 bases). The V end lost 0 bases, the J end lost 0 bases, and 8 bases lay between the germline ends. Germline V gives CDR1 LGHNA, CDR2 YSLEER. The CDR3 is made up of 15 amino acids.

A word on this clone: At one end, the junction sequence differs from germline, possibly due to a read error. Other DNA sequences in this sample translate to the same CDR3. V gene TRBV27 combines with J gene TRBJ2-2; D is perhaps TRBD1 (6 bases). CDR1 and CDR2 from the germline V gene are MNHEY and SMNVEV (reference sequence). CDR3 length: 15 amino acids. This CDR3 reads CASSFLYRAAGELFF. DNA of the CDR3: TGTGCCAGCAGTTTTCTGTACAGGGCCGCCGGGGAGCTGTTCTTT.

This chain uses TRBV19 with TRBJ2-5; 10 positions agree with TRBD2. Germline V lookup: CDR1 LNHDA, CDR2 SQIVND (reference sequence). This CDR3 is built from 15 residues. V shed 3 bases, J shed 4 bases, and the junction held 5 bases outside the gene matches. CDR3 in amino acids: CASSIGAGGRETQYF. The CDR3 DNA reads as TGTGCCAGTAGTATTGGAGCGGGAGGGAGAGAGACCCAGTACTTC.

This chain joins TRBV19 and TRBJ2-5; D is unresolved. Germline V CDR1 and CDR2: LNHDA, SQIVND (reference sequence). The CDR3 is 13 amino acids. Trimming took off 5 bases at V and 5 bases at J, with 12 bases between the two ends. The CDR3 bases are TGTGCCAGTAGTTGGCAGATAAAGGAGACCCAGTACTTC. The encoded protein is CASSWQIKETQYF.

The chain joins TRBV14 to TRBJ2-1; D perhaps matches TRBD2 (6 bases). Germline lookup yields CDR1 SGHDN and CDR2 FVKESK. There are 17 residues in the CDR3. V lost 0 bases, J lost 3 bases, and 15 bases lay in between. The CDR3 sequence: CASSQDSTSLFYNEQFF. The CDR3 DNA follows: TGTGCCAGCAGCCAAGATAGTACTAGCTTATTCTACAATGAGCAGTTCTTC.

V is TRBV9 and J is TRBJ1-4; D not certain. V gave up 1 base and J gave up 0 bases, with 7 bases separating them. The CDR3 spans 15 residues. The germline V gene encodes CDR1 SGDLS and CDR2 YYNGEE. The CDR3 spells CASSVRGATNEKLFF. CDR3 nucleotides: TGTGCCAGCAGCGTACGGGGAGCAACTAATGAAAAACTGTTTTTT.

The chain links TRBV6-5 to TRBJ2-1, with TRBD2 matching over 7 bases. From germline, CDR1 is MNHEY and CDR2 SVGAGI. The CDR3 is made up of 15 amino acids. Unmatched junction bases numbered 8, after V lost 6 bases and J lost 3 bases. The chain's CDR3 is CASRDRGGYYNEQFF. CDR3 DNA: TGTGCCAGCAGAGATCGCGGGGGTTACTACAATGAGCAGTTCTTC.

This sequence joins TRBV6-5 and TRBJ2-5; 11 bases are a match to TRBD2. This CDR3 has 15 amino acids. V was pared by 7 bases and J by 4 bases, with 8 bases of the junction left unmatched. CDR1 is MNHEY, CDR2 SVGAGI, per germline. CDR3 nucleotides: TGTGCCAGCACCCGACTAGCGGGGCTAGGAGAGACCCAGTACTTC. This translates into CASTRLAGLGETQYF.

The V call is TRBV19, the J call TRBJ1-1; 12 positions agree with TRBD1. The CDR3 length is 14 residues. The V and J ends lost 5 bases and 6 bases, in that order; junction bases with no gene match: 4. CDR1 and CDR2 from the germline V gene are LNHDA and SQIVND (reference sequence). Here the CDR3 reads CASSLGQGASEAFF. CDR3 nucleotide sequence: TGTGCCAGTAGTCTGGGACAGGGGGCCTCTGAAGCTTTCTTT.

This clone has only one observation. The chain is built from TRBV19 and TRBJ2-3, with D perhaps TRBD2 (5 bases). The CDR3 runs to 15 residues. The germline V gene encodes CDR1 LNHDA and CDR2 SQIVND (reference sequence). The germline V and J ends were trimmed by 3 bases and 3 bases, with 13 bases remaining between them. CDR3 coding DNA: TGTGCCAGTAGTATGTTTTCAGAGGGAACAGATACGCAGTATTTT. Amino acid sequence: CASSMFSEGTDTQYF.

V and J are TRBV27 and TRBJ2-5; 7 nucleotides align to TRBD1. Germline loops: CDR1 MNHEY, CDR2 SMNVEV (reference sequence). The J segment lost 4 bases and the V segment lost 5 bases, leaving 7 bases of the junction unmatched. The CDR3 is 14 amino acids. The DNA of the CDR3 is TGTGCCAGCAGTGACACAGGGGTAGGAGAGACCCAGTACTTC. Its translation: CASSDTGVGETQYF.

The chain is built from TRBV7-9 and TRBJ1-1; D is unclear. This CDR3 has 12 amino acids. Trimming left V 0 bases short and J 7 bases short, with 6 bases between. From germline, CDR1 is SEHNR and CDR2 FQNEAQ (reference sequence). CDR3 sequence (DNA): TGTGCCAGCAGCTTAGCCTATAGTGAAGCTTTCTTT. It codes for CASSLAYSEAFF.

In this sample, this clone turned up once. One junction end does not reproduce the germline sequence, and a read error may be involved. Here the CDR3 DNA reads TGTGCTAGCAGCTTAGCGGGAGGGAGGCAGACCCAGTACTTC. Protein product: CASSLAGGRQTQYF. V is TRBV7-7 and J is TRBJ2-5; 11 bases fit TRBD2. Per germline, CDR1 SSHAT and CDR2 FNYEAQ (reference sequence). There are 14 residues in the CDR3.